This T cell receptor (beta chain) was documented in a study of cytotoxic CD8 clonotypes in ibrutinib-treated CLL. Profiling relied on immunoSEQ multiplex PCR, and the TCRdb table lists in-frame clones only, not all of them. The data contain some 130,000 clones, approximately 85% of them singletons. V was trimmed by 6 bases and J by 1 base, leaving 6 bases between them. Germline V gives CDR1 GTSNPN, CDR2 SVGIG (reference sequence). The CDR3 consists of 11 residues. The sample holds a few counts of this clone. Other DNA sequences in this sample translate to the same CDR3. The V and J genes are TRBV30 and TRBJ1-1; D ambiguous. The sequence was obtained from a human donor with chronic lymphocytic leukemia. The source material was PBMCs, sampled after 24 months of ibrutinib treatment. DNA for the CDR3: TGTGCCTGTACGCGGAACACTGAAGCTTTCTTT. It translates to CACTRNTEAFF.